Below, 13 T cell receptor beta chains from the same sample are listed, as sequenced in a study of cytomegalovirus exposure and HLA in healthy donors (dated by TCRdb to 2015 to 2018). The library was prepared using the immunoSEQ multiplex PCR assay. TCRdb stores this immuneACCESS table with in-frame sequences only. Part of the clones is absent; in the studies checked, under half of the shortfall reflects unresolved V genes, and no reason is known for the rest. The sample table shows 100,000 to 120,000 clones, and more than 70% are seen once. The top ten hold around 1.8% of the sample. Sequences were obtained from PBMCs. These receptors were taken from a woman aged 18-35 years in good health and CMV-seronegative.

In DNA form, the CDR3 reads TGTGCCAGCAGTCGGAGACAGTCTACTAAGTACGAGCAGTACTTC. Translated: CASSRRQSTKYEQYF. The genes are TRBV27 and TRBJ2-7; possible D gene TRBD1, 5 bases. The CDR3 contains 15 residues. Germline V gene lookup returns CDR1 MNHEY and CDR2 SMNVEV (reference sequence). V was shortened by 5 bases and J by 4 bases, with 18 bases between the two germline ends.

V usage is TRBV29-1 and J usage is TRBJ2-7; D might be TRBD1 (5 bases). The CDR3 extends over 14 amino acids. Trimming removed 5 bases from V and 0 bases from J, with 14 bases in between. CDR1 and CDR2 (germline): SQVTM, ANQGSEA. CDR3 in amino acids: CSVRNRLSSYEQYF. The CDR3 DNA is TGCAGCGTTCGAAACAGGTTAAGCTCCTACGAGCAGTACTTC.

The table lists this clone with a count of one. This sequence joins TRBV27 and TRBJ1-5; 11 nucleotides align to TRBD1. The CDR3 length is 16 residues. J gave up 3 bases and V 6 bases, and 7 bases lay outside the gene matches. Germline lookup yields CDR1 MNHEY and CDR2 SMNVEV (reference sequence). CDR3 sequence reads: CASREGQGGANQPQHF. CDR3 DNA sequence: TGTGCCAGCAGGGAGGGACAGGGGGGGGCCAATCAGCCCCAGCATTTT.

The V call is TRBV11-3, the J call TRBJ2-6; TRBD1 aligns across 7 bases. CDR1 is SGHNT, CDR2 YENEEA, per germline. J was trimmed by 2 bases and V by 5 bases; bases with no gene match: 9. This CDR3 is 17 amino acids long. The CDR3 sequence is CASSAGTALAGANVLTF. As DNA, the CDR3 is TGTGCCAGCAGCGCCGGGACAGCTTTGGCTGGGGCCAACGTCCTGACTTTC. The full variable domain, with the rest looked up from reference TRBV11-3 and TRBJ2-6, is EAGVVQSPRYKIIEKKQPVAFWCNPISGHNTLYWYLQNLGQGPELLIRYENEEAVDDSQLPKDRFSAERLKGVDSTLKIQPAELGDSAVYLCASSAGTALAGANVLTFGAGSRLTVL.

This clone showed up just a few times. This rearrangement joins TRBV6-5 to TRBJ2-7; D ambiguous. V lost 0 bases to trimming and J lost 3 bases, with 6 bases between them. The CDR3 has 13 amino acids. CDR1 and CDR2 (germline): MNHEY, SVGAGI. The CDR3 loop is CASSYSQIYEQYF. As DNA, the CDR3 is TGTGCCAGCAGTTACTCGCAGATCTACGAGCAGTACTTC.

The chain joins TRBV14 to TRBJ2-7; 8 bases are a match to TRBD2. V was pared by 0 bases and J by 5 bases, with 3 bases of the junction left unmatched. CDR3 length: 14 residues. Per germline, CDR1 SGHDN and CDR2 FVKESK. The chain's CDR3 is CASSQDGRAHEQYF. DNA for the CDR3: TGTGCCAGCAGCCAAGACGGGAGGGCCCACGAGCAGTACTTC.

J is TRBJ2-4 and V is TRBV6-5; D unresolved. This CDR3 is built from 11 residues. The ends were cut back, 6 bases at V and 10 bases at J, with 10 bases in the middle. The germline CDR1 and CDR2 sequences are MNHEY and SVGAGI. The chain's CDR3 is CASSQLVIQYF. The CDR3 DNA reads TGTGCCAGCAGCCAACTTGTTATTCAGTACTTC.

The count of this clone is one. The V gene is TRBV29-1, the J gene TRBJ1-2; D unresolved. V gave up 2 bases and J gave up 2 bases, with 15 bases separating them. The CDR3 sequence is 15 residues long. Germline V gene sequence: CDR1 SQVTM, CDR2 ANQGSEA. As DNA, the CDR3 is TGCAGCGTTGAAAACTCTATACCGCTAAACTATGGCTACACCTTC. This translates into CSVENSIPLNYGYTF.

This clone was found many times. This chain links TRBV19 with TRBJ2-3; 7 bases are shared with TRBD2. Germline loops: CDR1 LNHDA, CDR2 SQIVND (reference sequence). The CDR3 contains 13 residues. Trimming took 7 bases from V and 7 from J; bases not matched to a gene: 8. The CDR3 loop is CASTYRGDHTQYF. As DNA, the CDR3 is TGTGCCAGTACCTATCGGGGGGACCATACGCAGTATTTT.

The chain combines TRBV27 with TRBJ2-5, with 10 bases identical to TRBD2. Per the germline V gene, CDR1 is MNHEY and CDR2 is SMNVEV (reference sequence). With 4 bases clipped from V and 12 bases from J, the junction kept 2 bases outside the gene matches. The CDR3 extends over 11 amino acids. The CDR3 nucleotides read TGTGCCAGCAGTTCAAGCGGGAGGGAGTACTTC. Amino acids: CASSSSGREYF.

Details on this clone: Compared with germline, one end of the junction differs, possibly owing to a read error. This sequence joins TRBV7-7 and TRBJ2-7; possible D gene TRBD2, 6 bases. CDR1 is SSHAT, CDR2 FNYEAQ, per germline (reference sequence). CDR3 length: 14 amino acids. The DNA of the CDR3 is TGTGCTAGCAGCCCCGGCGGGGAACCGTACGAGCAGTACTTC. As protein: CASSPGGEPYEQYF.

This chain connects TRBV7-9 to TRBJ1-2, with no clear D. V shed 1 base and J shed 7 bases, with 10 bases lying between them. The V gene's germline CDR1 is SEHNR and CDR2 FQNEAQ (reference sequence). The CDR3 has 13 amino acids. CDR3 in DNA: TGTGCCAGCAGCTTAGACCTCCGGGGTGGCTACACCTTC. It translates to CASSLDLRGGYTF.

This chain joins TRBV4-2 and TRBJ2-7; D may be TRBD1 (5 bases). Trimming removed 1 base at V and 2 bases at J, with 9 bases between. Germline CDR1 LGHNA, CDR2 YNFKEQ. CDR3 size: 14 residues. In nucleotides, the CDR3 is TGTGCCAGCAGCCAAGCAGACAGAGCCTACGAGCAGTACTTC. This codes for CASSQADRAYEQYF.